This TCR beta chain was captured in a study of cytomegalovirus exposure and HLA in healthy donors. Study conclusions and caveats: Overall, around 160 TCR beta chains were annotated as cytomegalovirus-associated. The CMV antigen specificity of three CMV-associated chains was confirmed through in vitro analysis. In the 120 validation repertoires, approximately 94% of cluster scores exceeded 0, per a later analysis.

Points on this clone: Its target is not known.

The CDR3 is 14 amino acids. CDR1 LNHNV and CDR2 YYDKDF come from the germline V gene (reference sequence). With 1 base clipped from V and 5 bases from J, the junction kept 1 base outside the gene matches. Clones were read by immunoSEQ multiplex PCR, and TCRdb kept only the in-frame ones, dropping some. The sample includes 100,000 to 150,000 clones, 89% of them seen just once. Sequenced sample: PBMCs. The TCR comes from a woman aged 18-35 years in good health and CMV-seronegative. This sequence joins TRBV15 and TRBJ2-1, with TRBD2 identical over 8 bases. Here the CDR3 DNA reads TGTGCCACCAGCAGAGTCGGGAGGGACAATGAGCAGTTCTTC. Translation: CATSRVGRDNEQFF.